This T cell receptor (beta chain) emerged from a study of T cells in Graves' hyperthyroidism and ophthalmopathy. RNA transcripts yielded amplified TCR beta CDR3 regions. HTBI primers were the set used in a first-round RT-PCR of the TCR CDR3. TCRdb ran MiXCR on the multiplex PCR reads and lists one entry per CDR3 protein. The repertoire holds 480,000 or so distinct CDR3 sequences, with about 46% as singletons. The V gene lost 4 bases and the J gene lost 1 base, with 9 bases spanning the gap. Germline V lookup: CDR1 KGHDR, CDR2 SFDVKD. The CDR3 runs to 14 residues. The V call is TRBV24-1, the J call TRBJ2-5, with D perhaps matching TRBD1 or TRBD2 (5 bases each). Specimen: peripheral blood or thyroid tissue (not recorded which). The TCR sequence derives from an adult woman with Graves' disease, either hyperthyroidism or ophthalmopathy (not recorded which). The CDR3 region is CATSDSGTQETQYF. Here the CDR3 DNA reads TGTGCCACCAGTGACTCCGGGACCCAAGAGACCCAGTACTTC.